This entry concerns a single TCR beta chain. V shed 0 bases and J shed 4 bases, with 16 bases lying between them. There are 17 residues in the CDR3. Germline V gives CDR1 MNHNS, CDR2 SASEGT. The data were obtained in a study of blood T cell repertoires in COVID-19. Produced via immunoSEQ multiplex PCR; TCRdb's table is partial and in-frame only. The sample comprises roughly 330,000 clones, 89% of which are singletons, and 5% to 7% rests with the top ten. J is TRBJ1-5 and V is TRBV6-1; no definite D call. The sample taken for sequencing was peripheral blood. This TCR came from a man between 18 and 29 years old who had recovered from COVID-19. The CDR3 loop reads CASSEAGYPHQNQPQHF. The DNA of the CDR3 is TGTGCCAGCAGTGAAGCCGGGTATCCCCATCAAAATCAGCCCCAGCATTTT.